The present TCR beta chain was sequenced within a study of beta chain features in type 1 diabetes. This CDR3 contains 17 residues. Germline V CDR1 and CDR2: SGHTA, FQGTGA. Trimming pared 2 bases from V and 3 bases from J, leaving 17 bases between. Concerning this clone: Its antigen remains unknown.

Study-wide results and limits: Shorter TCRB CDR3s, moderately but significantly so, were found in Type 1 diabetes patients in all four CD4+ subsets.

cDNA synthesis used the whole RNA isolate, giving expressed TCRB sequences. Profiling relied on immunoSEQ multiplex PCR, and the TCRdb table lists in-frame clones only, not all of them. Counted here are some 350,000 clones, 8.5% to 10% occurring once; the ten biggest clones make up 0.55% to 0.75%. Sequenced: central memory CD4+ T cells from blood. This receptor was obtained from a man younger than 45 with type 1 diabetes. The rearrangement joins TRBV7-3 to TRBJ2-4, with TRBD2 as a possible D gene (6 bases). For the CDR3, the DNA is TGTGCCAGCAGCTTAGGCCCTAGCGAGACGCGCAAAAACATTCAGTACTTC. Its translation is CASSLGPSETRKNIQYF.